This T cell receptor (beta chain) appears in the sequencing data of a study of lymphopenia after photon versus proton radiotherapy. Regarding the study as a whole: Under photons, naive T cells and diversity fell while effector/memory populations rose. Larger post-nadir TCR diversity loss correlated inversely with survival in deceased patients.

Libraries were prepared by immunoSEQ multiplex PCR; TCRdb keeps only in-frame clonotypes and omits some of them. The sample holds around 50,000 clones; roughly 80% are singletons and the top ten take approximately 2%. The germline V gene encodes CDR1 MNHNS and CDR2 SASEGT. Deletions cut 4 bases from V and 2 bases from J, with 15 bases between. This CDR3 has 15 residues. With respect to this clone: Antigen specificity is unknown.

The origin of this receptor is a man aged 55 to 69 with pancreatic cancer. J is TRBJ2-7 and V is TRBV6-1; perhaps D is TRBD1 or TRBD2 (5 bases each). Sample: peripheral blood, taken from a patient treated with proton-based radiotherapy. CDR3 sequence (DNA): TGTGCCAGCAGTGGAATCTCCCGGGGCACCTACGAGCAGTACTTC. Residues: CASSGISRGTYEQYF.